One sample yielded the 4 T cell receptor beta chains listed below, sequenced in a study of blood T cell repertoires in COVID-19. TCRdb keeps only in-frame clones here, not all; method: immunoSEQ multiplex PCR. The table records about 320,000 clones, roughly 90% of them present only once. The specimen was PBMCs or T cells enriched from blood (not recorded which). These receptors were taken from a young woman who had been exposed to COVID-19.

This chain links TRBV5-4 with TRBJ2-6; 7 bases agree with TRBD1. The CDR3 spans 16 residues. V lost 4 bases and J lost 4; bases outside the gene matches: 8. CDR1 SGHNT and CDR2 YYREEE come from the germline V gene (reference sequence). CDR3 coding DNA: TGTGCCAGCAGCGAAGTAAGGGGGCTGGGGGCCAACGTCCTGACTTTC. The encoded protein is CASSEVRGLGANVLTF.

The chain employs TRBV2 and TRBJ1-2; 7 positions agree with TRBD1. Germline lookup yields CDR1 SNHLY and CDR2 FYNNEI. Trimming took 6 bases from V and 7 from J; bases not matched to a gene: 11. The CDR3 consists of 14 residues. DNA of the CDR3: TGTGCCAGCAGGGCCCGGGAGGGGGCGGGTGGCTACACCTTC. It specifies CASRAREGAGGYTF.

V usage is TRBV19 and J usage is TRBJ1-2; possible D gene TRBD1, 6 bases. Germline values: CDR1 LNHDA, CDR2 SQIVND (reference sequence). With 5 bases removed from V and 8 bases from J, the gap between germline ends came to 15 bases. CDR3 size: 13 residues. The CDR3 is CASSQGTVWGYTF. In DNA form, the CDR3 reads TGTGCCAGTAGTCAGGGGACGGTCTGGGGCTACACCTTC. Full variable domain (outside the CDR3, taken from reference TRBV19 and TRBJ1-2): DGGITQSPKYLFRKEGQNVTLSCEQNLNHDAMYWYRQDPGQGLRLIYYSQIVNDFQKGDIAEGYSVSREKKESFPLTVTSAQKNPTAFYLCASSQGTVWGYTFGSGTRLTVV.

The chain is built from TRBV6-5 and TRBJ2-1; weak D call: TRBD2 (6 bases). This CDR3 is 16 amino acids long. Germline CDR1 MNHEY, CDR2 SVGAGI. V lost 4 bases and J lost 0, with 13 bases in between. CDR3 nucleotides: TGTGCCAGCAGTTCTCACCGGGGAGGCTCCTACAATGAGCAGTTCTTC. Amino acids: CASSSHRGGSYNEQFF.